A selection of T cell receptor beta chains follows, all from one sample in a study of CD8+CD57+ T cells in acquired aplastic anemia. From the reads, TCRdb called clonotypes with MiXCR, one entry per CDR3 protein. The table lists roughly 290,000 distinct CDR3 sequences, 56% of them singletons. Sequenced input: sorted CD4+, CD8+, or CD8+CD57+ T cells (not recorded which) from PBMCs. The receptors here all came from a human donor with aplastic anemia. Both conserved end residues are part of each CDR3. The order of the fields is J gene, V gene, D gene, clone size, CDR3 length, CDR3 protein, CDR3 DNA. The D gene is left open where the match is weak. Clone size is shown for a subset of rows, as once, few, many or a class of expanded clone.

TRBJ2-2	TRBV7-9	NA	many	15	CASSKDPANTGELFF	TGTGCCAGCAGCAAGGACCCCGCGAACACCGGGGAGCTGTTTTTT
TRBJ2-5	TRBV25-1	TRBD1	many	15	CASADPDRGRETQYF	TGTGCCAGCGCAGACCCGGACAGGGGGCGGGAGACCCAGTACTTC
TRBJ2-2	TRBV7-2	NA	NA	11	CASSLVWELFF	TGTGCCAGCAGCTTGGTTTGGGAGCTGTTTTTT
TRBJ2-6	TRBV5-1	TRBD1	few	16	CASSSEGARGANVLTF	TGCGCCAGCAGCAGTGAGGGGGCGCGAGGGGCCAACGTCCTGACTTTC
TRBJ1-1	TRBV2	NA	NA	13	CASRGIGGTEAFF	TGTGCCAGCAGGGGTATAGGCGGTACTGAAGCTTTCTTT
TRBJ2-7	TRBV20-1	TRBD1	NA	15	CSATIRDRGRYEQYF	TGCAGTGCTACCATCCGGGACAGGGGTCGCTACGAGCAGTACTTC
TRBJ2-7	TRBV10-3	NA	NA	16	CAIGTSQGAGRYEQYF	TGTGCCATTGGGACTAGCCAGGGGGCAGGGCGCTACGAGCAGTACTTC
TRBJ1-1	TRBV6-1	NA	few	12	CASSLVAGEAFF	TGTGCCAGCAGCTTAGTCGCTGGGGAAGCTTTCTTT
TRBJ1-2	TRBV6-5	TRBD1	many	15	CASSYSTGGNYGYTF	TGTGCCAGCAGTTACTCGACAGGGGGAAACTATGGCTACACCTTC
TRBJ2-7	TRBV6-1	NA	many	14	CASSEVGGADEQYF	TGTGCCAGCAGTGAAGTCGGTGGGGCAGACGAGCAGTACTTC
TRBJ1-6	TRBV12-3/TRBV12-4	NA	many	14	CASREQGSNSPLHF	TGTGCCAGCAGAGAACAGGGCTCGAATTCACCCCTCCACTTT
TRBJ2-5	TRBV19	NA	once	13	CASREHNQETQYF	TGTGCCAGTCGGGAACATAACCAAGAGACCCAGTACTTC
TRBJ1-1	TRBV7-8	TRBD1	NA	13	CASSGQGRTEAFF	TGTGCCAGCAGCGGACAGGGACGCACTGAAGCTTTCTTT
TRBJ1-6	TRBV19	NA	NA	13	CASSPGTTRRVHF	TGTGCCAGTAGTCCCGGGACTACGCGGCGCGTCCACTTT
TRBJ1-1	TRBV4-1	TRBD1	NA	18	CASSQGLLGRDRGTEAFF	TGCGCCAGCAGCCAAGGACTCCTAGGCCGGGACAGGGGAACTGAAGCTTTCTTT
TRBJ1-4	TRBV29-1	TRBD1	NA	13	CSVNRGAGEKLFF	TGCAGCGTAAACAGGGGGGCGGGGGAAAAACTGTTTTTT
TRBJ1-6	TRBV20-1	NA	NA	16	CSARNDRDAPISALHF	TGCAGTGCGAGGAATGACCGGGACGCCCCAATTTCGGCCCTCCACTTT
TRBJ1-2	TRBV12-3/TRBV12-4	NA	many	17	CASSARGLPGSNYGYTF	TGTGCCAGCAGTGCACGGGGGTTGCCAGGGAGCAACTATGGCTACACCTTC